These T cell receptor beta chains were read from a single sample in a study of cytomegalovirus exposure and HLA in healthy donors. Sequencing was performed with immunoSEQ multiplex PCR; in TCRdb, only in-frame clones are kept and a portion is missing. The table has around 160,000 clones, about 80% seen once. Source material: PBMCs. The receptors come from a man between 50 and 59 years old in good health and CMV-seropositive. CDR3s include the opening cysteine and the closing phenylalanine or tryptophan. A D gene is named only where the DNA matches it firmly. Clone sizes are given selectively: once, few, many, or a class where the clone is expanded.

j_call,clone_size,v_call,d_call,cdr3_aa,cdr3_nt
TRBJ2-7,NA,TRBV6-5,TRBD1,CASSAGTGFREQYF,TGTGCCAGCAGTGCCGGGACAGGGTTCCGCGAGCAGTACTTC
TRBJ2-5,once,TRBV5-1,TRBD1,CASSLSGGETQYF,TGCGCCAGCAGCTTATCAGGGGGAGAGACCCAGTACTTC
TRBJ1-2,few,TRBV4-2,TRBD1,CASSQVGKGAGGFIYGYTF,TGTGCCAGCAGCCAAGTGGGAAAGGGGGCAGGGGGTTTCATCTATGGCTACACCTTC
TRBJ2-2,NA,TRBV19,TRBD1,CASSIGQGWRELFF,TGTGCCAGTAGTATCGGACAGGGCTGGAGGGAGCTGTTTTTT
TRBJ2-1,NA,TRBV10-3,TRBD2,CAISLSGGRGNEQFF,TGTGCCATCAGTCTGAGCGGGGGGCGGGGAAATGAGCAGTTCTTC
TRBJ2-5,NA,TRBV7-2,TRBD2,CASSLNGGASKETQYF,TGTGCCAGCAGCTTAAACGGGGGGGCGAGTAAAGAGACCCAGTACTTC
TRBJ2-5,few,TRBV18,NA,CASSPSAGGQETQYF,TGTGCCAGCTCCCCCAGTGCGGGCGGTCAAGAGACCCAGTACTTC
TRBJ2-2,NA,TRBV30,NA,CAWSDGVGELFF,TGTGCCTGGAGTGACGGGGTCGGGGAGCTGTTTTTT
TRBJ2-5,NA,TRBV9,TRBD2,CASSPRLAEETQYF,TGTGCCAGCAGCCCCCGACTAGCGGAAGAGACCCAGTACTTC
TRBJ1-2,NA,TRBV27,NA,CASSDGFYGYTF,TGTGCCAGCAGTGACGGGTTCTATGGCTACACCTTC
TRBJ1-2,NA,TRBV7-2,NA,CASSSIAGSILFGYTF,TGTGCCAGCAGCTCTATCGCGGGTTCTATACTCTTTGGCTACACCTTC
TRBJ1-2,once,TRBV19,NA,CASRQGAHYGYTF,TGTGCCAGTAGGCAGGGTGCCCACTATGGCTACACCTTC
TRBJ2-4,NA,TRBV5-6,TRBD1,CASTSEGTVSF,TGTGCCAGCACTTCTGAGGGGACAGTAAGCTTC
TRBJ1-4,few,TRBV21-1,NA,CASSRGGANEKLFF,TGTGCCAGCAGCCGGGGGGGGGCTAATGAAAAACTGTTTTTT
TRBJ1-1,NA,TRBV7-9,NA,CASRTGYTEAFF,TGTGCCAGCAGGACAGGTTACACTGAAGCTTTCTTT
TRBJ1-2,NA,TRBV9,NA,CASSDSHISGRDSYTF,TGTGCCAGCAGCGATAGCCATATCTCAGGGCGGGATAGCTACACCTTC
TRBJ2-7,NA,TRBV29-1,NA,CSVGARGTYEQYF,TGCAGCGTCGGGGCCAGGGGCACCTACGAGCAGTACTTC
TRBJ2-5,few,TRBV7-9,TRBD2,CASSLGGAGGLETQYF,TGTGCCAGCAGCTTAGGCGGCGCGGGGGGATTGGAGACCCAGTACTTC
TRBJ2-3,NA,TRBV6-5,TRBD1,CATRTGPPDTQYF,TGTGCCACCCGGACAGGTCCGCCAGATACGCAGTATTTT
TRBJ2-4,NA,TRBV9,NA,CASSAPLGKNIQYF,TGTGCCAGCAGCGCTCCTCTCGGCAAAAACATTCAGTACTTC
TRBJ1-3,NA,TRBV5-6,NA,CASSSPTLSGNTIYF,TGTGCCAGCAGCTCCCCCACCCTATCTGGAAACACCATATATTTT
TRBJ2-5,NA,TRBV19,TRBD1,CASSIPEGAPPAETQYF,TGTGCCAGTAGTATCCCCGAGGGGGCTCCCCCCGCGGAGACCCAGTACTTC
TRBJ1-5,NA,TRBV2,TRBD1,CASSADREIQPQHF,TGTGCCAGCAGTGCAGACAGGGAAATCCAGCCCCAGCATTTT
TRBJ1-1,NA,TRBV9,TRBD1,CASSQVTGGKVNTEAFF,TGTGCCAGCAGCCAAGTGACAGGGGGAAAGGTGAACACTGAAGCTTTCTTT
TRBJ2-7,once,TRBV19,TRBD1,CASSRGQRYEQYF,TGTGCCAGTAGTAGGGGACAGAGATACGAGCAGTACTTC
TRBJ2-2,NA,TRBV5-1,TRBD1,CASSPETGGGIELFF,TGCGCCAGCAGCCCGGAGACAGGGGGCGGGATAGAGCTGTTTTTT
TRBJ1-6,NA,TRBV5-1,NA,CASSLRGSSGYNSPLHF,TGCGCCAGCAGCCTCAGGGGTTCGTCGGGCTATAATTCCCCCCTCCACTTT
TRBJ1-3,NA,TRBV19,NA,CASSIGVPGNTIYF,TGTGCCAGTAGTATCGGGGTCCCTGGAAACACCATATATTTT
TRBJ2-1,NA,TRBV6-6,NA,CASTPTYNEQFF,TGTGCCAGCACCCCAACTTACAATGAGCAGTTCTTC
TRBJ2-7,NA,TRBV4-1,TRBD2,CASSLGLAGSYYEQYF,TGCGCCAGCAGCTTAGGACTAGCGGGGAGTTACTACGAGCAGTACTTC
TRBJ1-3,NA,TRBV7-9,NA,CASSDSSSGNTIYF,TGTGCCAGCAGCGACAGTAGCTCTGGAAACACCATATATTTT
TRBJ1-3,few,TRBV18,NA,CASHRGSGNTIYF,TGTGCCAGCCATCGGGGTTCTGGAAACACCATATATTTT
TRBJ1-3,NA,TRBV7-6,NA,CASSIDNSGNTIYF,TGTGCCAGCAGCATAGATAACTCTGGAAACACCATATATTTT
TRBJ2-1,few,TRBV4-2,NA,CASSQDSPPYNEQFF,TGTGCCAGCAGCCAAGACTCCCCCCCCTACAATGAGCAGTTCTTC
TRBJ1-5,NA,TRBV10-3,NA,CAIREQSDSPQHF,TGTGCCATCAGGGAACAATCGGACAGTCCCCAGCATTTT
TRBJ2-7,NA,TRBV7-9,NA,CASSLGQPYEQYF,TGTGCCAGCAGCTTAGGACAGCCCTACGAGCAGTACTTC
TRBJ1-5,NA,TRBV6-1,NA,CASSEAERAAQHF,TGTGCCAGCAGTGAAGCAGAGCGGGCAGCCCAGCATTTT
TRBJ2-1,once,TRBV5-1,TRBD2,CASSSVAGGYGSGQFF,TGCGCCAGCAGCTCGGTAGCGGGGGGGTACGGGAGTGGGCAGTTCTTC
TRBJ1-2,NA,TRBV6-5,NA,CASSYSGWGSYGYTF,TGTGCCAGCAGTTACTCAGGGTGGGGCAGCTATGGCTACACCTTC
TRBJ2-7,NA,TRBV10-3,NA,CAISNSYEQYF,TGTGCCATCAGTAACAGCTACGAGCAGTACTTC
TRBJ1-1,few,TRBV14,NA,CASSPGQLLNTEAFF,TGTGCCAGCAGCCCAGGACAGTTACTGAACACTGAAGCTTTCTTT
TRBJ2-2,NA,TRBV5-6,NA,CASSLALLSGPGELFF,TGTGCCAGCAGCTTGGCCTTGCTTTCAGGGCCCGGGGAGCTGTTTTTT
TRBJ2-1,few,TRBV5-4,TRBD2,CASSAGTRGSNEQFF,TGTGCCAGCAGCGCCGGGACTAGGGGATCAAATGAGCAGTTCTTC
TRBJ2-5,NA,TRBV7-2,TRBD2,CASTTGRGVRTQETQYF,TGTGCCAGCACCACTGGTCGGGGGGTTAGGACCCAAGAGACCCAGTACTTC
TRBJ1-2,NA,TRBV29-1,TRBD1,CSVRIGTDNYGYTF,TGCAGCGTCCGCATAGGGACAGACAACTATGGCTACACCTTC